The clone carrying this T cell receptor (beta chain) was observed a few times. Antigen: not known. The data are from a study of response to subunit inactivated influenza vaccine. TCRdb reprocessed the RT-PCR reads via MiXCR and lists one record per CDR3 protein. The sample shows approximately 680,000 distinct CDR3 sequences, more than 15% of them seen only once. Study-level results: Few additional T cells are recruited per seasonal influenza vaccination, authors suggested.

The sample was PBMCs from blood, taken approximately 13 days after vaccination. This sequence was found in a man aged 50 to 59 who received an inactivated influenza vaccine.

CDR3 amino acids: CAISGGRGDVEQFF. The CDR3 DNA reads as TGTGCCATCAGCGGGGGGCGGGGGGATGTTGAGCAGTTCTTC. The V call is TRBV10-3, the J call TRBJ2-1, with 8 bases that match TRBD2. Germline CDR1 reads ENHRY; CDR2 reads SYGVKD. The trim removed 6 bases at V and 9 bases at J, leaving 10 bases unmatched. This CDR3 contains 14 residues.